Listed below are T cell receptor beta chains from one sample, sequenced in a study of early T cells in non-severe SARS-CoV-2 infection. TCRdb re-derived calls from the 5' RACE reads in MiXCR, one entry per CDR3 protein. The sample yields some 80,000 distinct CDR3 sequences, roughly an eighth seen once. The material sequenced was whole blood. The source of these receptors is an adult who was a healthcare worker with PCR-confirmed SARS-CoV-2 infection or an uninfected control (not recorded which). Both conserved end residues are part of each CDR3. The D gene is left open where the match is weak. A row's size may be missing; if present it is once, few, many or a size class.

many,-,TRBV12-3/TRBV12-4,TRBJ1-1,TGTGCCAGCACCGAGAGTAGGGGTAACACTGAAGCTTTCTTT,CASTESRGNTEAFF
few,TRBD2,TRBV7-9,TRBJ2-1,TGTGCCAGCAGCTTAGTAGCGGGGCCCATCGGCAATGAGCAGTTCTTC,CASSLVAGPIGNEQFF
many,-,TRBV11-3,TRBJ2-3,TGTGCCAGCAGCTTAGGCTCCTTCCTCGACACAGATACGCAGTATTTT,CASSLGSFLDTDTQYF
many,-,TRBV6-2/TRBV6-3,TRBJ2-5,TGTGCCAGCAGTCAACAGGAGAAAGAGACCCAGTACTTC,CASSQQEKETQYF
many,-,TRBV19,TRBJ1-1,TGTGCCAGTAGTATAGCCGGACGGACGGCGAACACTGAAGCTTTCTTT,CASSIAGRTANTEAFF
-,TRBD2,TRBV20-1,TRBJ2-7,TGCAGTGCTAGAGCGACTAGCGGGTCCTACGAGCAGTACTTC,CSARATSGSYEQYF
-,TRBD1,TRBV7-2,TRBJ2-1,TGTGCCAGCAGTTTCACAGGGGGTGGATGGGACAATGAGCAGTTCTTC,CASSFTGGGWDNEQFF
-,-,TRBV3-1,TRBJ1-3,TGTGCCAGCAGCCAAGGGACGGTTGATCGCTCTGGAAACACCATATATTTT,CASSQGTVDRSGNTIYF
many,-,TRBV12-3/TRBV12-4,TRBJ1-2,TGTGCCAGCAGTCCTCGGGGCTCTAGCTACACCTTC,CASSPRGSSYTF
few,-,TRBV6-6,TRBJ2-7,TGTGCCAGCAGTCGCCGGCGACAGCTGTACGAGCAGTACTTC,CASSRRRQLYEQYF
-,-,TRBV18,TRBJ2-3,TGTGCCAGCTCACCAGCGTGGGATTCGAGCACAGATACGCAGTATTTT,CASSPAWDSSTDTQYF
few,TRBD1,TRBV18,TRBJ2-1,TGTGCCAGCTCACCACCCCGGGACAGGGGAAACAATGAGCAGTTCTTC,CASSPPRDRGNNEQFF
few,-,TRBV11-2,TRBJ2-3,TGTGCCAGCAGCTTAGGGCAGGGCGCCACAGATACGCAGTATTTT,CASSLGQGATDTQYF
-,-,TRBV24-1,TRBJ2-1,TGTGCCACCAGTGACCGAGGGGGGGGACGAAATGAGCAGTTCTTC,CATSDRGGGRNEQFF
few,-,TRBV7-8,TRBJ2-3,TGTGCCAGCAGCTTCTTGACCGCATTCCACCATACGCAGTATTTT,CASSFLTAFHHTQYF
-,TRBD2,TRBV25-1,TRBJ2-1,TGTGCCAGCACCCCACTAGCGGGGGGGATTAATGAGCAGTTCTTC,CASTPLAGGINEQFF
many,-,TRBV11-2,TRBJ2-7,TGTGCCAGCAGCCCCCCCTCCACCTACGAGCAGTACTTC,CASSPPSTYEQYF
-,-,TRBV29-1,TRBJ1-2,TGCAGCCACTCTGCCGGCTACACCTTC,CSHSAGYTF
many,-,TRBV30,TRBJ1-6,TGTGCCTGGAGACGGGACCCAGCGGTTGGATCACCCCTCCACTTT,CAWRRDPAVGSPLHF
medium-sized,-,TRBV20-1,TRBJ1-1,TGCAGTGCTACCACAGGGAAGAGCACTGAAGCTTTCTTT,CSATTGKSTEAFF
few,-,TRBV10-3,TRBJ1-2,TGTGCCATCAGTGTACAGGCTAACTATGGCTACACCTTC,CAISVQANYGYTF
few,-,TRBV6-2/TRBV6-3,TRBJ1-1,TGTGCCAGCAGTCCCACCCGGGGGATGGAGAGCACTGAAGCTTTCTTT,CASSPTRGMESTEAFF
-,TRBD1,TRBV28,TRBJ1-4,TGTGCCAGCAGTTCCCAGACCGCAGGGGGAAGGAGTGAAAAACTGTTTTTT,CASSSQTAGGRSEKLFF
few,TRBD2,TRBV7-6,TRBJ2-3,TGTGCCAGCAGCTCCGGACTAGCGGGGGGCACAGATACGCAGTATTTT,CASSSGLAGGTDTQYF
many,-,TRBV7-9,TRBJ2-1,TGTGCCAGCAGCTTTTTCCGGCTCCGCGGGGGCACCTCGTCTGAGCAGTTCTTC,CASSFFRLRGGTSSEQFF
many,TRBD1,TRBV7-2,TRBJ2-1,TGTGCCAGCAGCCCCCAGAGGGGGCCCTACAATGAGCAGTTCTTC,CASSPQRGPYNEQFF
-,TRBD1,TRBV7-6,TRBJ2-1,TGTGCCAGCAGCTTGCCGGGACAGGGGGCGAGGGAGCAGTTCTTC,CASSLPGQGAREQFF
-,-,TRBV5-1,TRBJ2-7,TGCGCCAGCAGCTTGTTTTGGCAGGGGACTTCCTACGAGCAGTACTTC,CASSLFWQGTSYEQYF
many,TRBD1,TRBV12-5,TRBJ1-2,TGTGCTAGTGGCCAACTGGGGACAGGGGGACGCTACACCTTC,CASGQLGTGGRYTF
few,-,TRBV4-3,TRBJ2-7,TGCGCCAGCAGCCAATTTGACGGGACGCTCGGCTCCTACGAGCAGTACTTC,CASSQFDGTLGSYEQYF
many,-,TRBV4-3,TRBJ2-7,TGCGCCAGCAGCCAAGATACGGAATACTCCTACGAGCAGTACTTC,CASSQDTEYSYEQYF
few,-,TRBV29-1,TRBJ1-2,TGCAGCGTTGCGTCCAGTAACTATGGCTACACCTTC,CSVASSNYGYTF
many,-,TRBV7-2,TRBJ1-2,TGTGCCAGCAGCCCGATCATAGGGAGCGGCTACACCTTC,CASSPIIGSGYTF
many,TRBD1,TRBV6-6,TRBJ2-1,TGTGCCAGCACCATCAGCCGGACCGGGACAGGGGACAATGAGCAGTTCTTC,CASTISRTGTGDNEQFF
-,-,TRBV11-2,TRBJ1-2,TGTGCCAGCAGCTTAGTGCTAGGGAGGAATGGCTACACCTTC,CASSLVLGRNGYTF
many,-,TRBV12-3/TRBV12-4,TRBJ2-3,TGTGCCAGCAGTTGGGGTACAGGTACGCAGTATTTT,CASSWGTGTQYF
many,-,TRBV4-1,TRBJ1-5,TGCGCCAGCAGCCAAGTAACAGGGCGGCGGCAGCCCCAGCATTTT,CASSQVTGRRQPQHF
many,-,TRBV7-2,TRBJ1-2,TGTGCCAGCAGCCTCTGGACCCGGGGCCGTGGCTATGGCTACACCTTC,CASSLWTRGRGYGYTF
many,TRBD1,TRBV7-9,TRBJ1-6,TGTGCCAGCAGCTTAGGGTCCGCAGGGGGAAATTCACCCCTCCACTTT,CASSLGSAGGNSPLHF
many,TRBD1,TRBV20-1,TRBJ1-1,TGCAGTGCTAGACAGGGGGACACTGAAGCTTTCTTT,CSARQGDTEAFF
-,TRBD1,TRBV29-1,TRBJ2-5,TGCAGCGTTGGTGGGGGACAGGGAAGGTATCAAGAGACCCAGTACTTC,CSVGGGQGRYQETQYF
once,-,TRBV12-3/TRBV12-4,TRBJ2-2,TGTGCCAGCAGCCGATCAGGGGCGCGCGGCGGGGAGCTGTTTTTT,CASSRSGARGGELFF
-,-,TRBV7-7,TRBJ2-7,TGTGCTAGCAGCTTAGGTAGGGGGTACGAGCAGTACTTC,CASSLGRGYEQYF
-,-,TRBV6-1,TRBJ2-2,TGTGCCAGCAGCGGGGTGGACTACACCGGGGAGCTGTTTTTT,CASSGVDYTGELFF
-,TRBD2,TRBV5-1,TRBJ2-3,TGCGCCAGCAGCCCTGGAGGACTAGCGGGGCTCGGCGGGTATTTT,CASSPGGLAGLGGYF
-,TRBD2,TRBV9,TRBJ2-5,TGTGCCAGCAGCCCCCACGGGACTAGTTCCGCGGAGACCCAGTACTTC,CASSPHGTSSAETQYF
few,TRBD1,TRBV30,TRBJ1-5,TGTGCCTGGAGTGTACGGGGCAGGGGGCCGGTGCAGCCCCAGCATTTT,CAWSVRGRGPVQPQHF
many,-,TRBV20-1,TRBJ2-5,TGCAGTGCTAACAGGGTGGCCGGGGAGACCCAGTACTTC,CSANRVAGETQYF
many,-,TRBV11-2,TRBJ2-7,TGTGCCAGCAGTCACCTCAAGGGGCCCTGGGAGCAGTACTTC,CASSHLKGPWEQYF
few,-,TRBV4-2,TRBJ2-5,TGTGCCAGCAGCCTCCCCGGGCGCCAAGAGACCCAGTACTTC,CASSLPGRQETQYF
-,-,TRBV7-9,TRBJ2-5,TGTGCCAGCAGCCCCTTTTCCGCTCAAGAGACCCAGTACTTC,CASSPFSAQETQYF
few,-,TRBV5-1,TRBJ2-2,TGCGCCAGCAGAGGGACGCCCACCGGGGAGCTGTTTTTT,CASRGTPTGELFF